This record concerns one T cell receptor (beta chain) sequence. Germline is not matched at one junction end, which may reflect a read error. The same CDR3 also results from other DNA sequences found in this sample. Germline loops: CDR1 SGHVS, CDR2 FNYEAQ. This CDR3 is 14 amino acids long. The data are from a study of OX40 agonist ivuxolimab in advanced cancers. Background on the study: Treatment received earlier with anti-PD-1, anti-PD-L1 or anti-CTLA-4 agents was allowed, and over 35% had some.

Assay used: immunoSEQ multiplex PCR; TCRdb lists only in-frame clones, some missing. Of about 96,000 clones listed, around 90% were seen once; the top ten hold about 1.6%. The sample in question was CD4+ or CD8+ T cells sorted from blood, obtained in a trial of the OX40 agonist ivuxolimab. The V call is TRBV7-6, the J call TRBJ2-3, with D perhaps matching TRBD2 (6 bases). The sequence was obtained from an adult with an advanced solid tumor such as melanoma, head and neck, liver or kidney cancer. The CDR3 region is CASSPTSTADTQYF. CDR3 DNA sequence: TGTGCCAGCAGCCCTACTAGCACCGCAGATACACAGTATTTT.